This T cell receptor beta chain is drawn from a study of cytomegalovirus exposure and HLA in healthy donors. Across the whole study: From some 180 million T cells, an earlier analysis saw under 140 million unique TCR beta sequences.

Worth noting for this clone: Its antigen is undetermined.

The study, taken as a whole, reports: Per published accounts, TCR beta sequences correctly predicted the HLA-A and HLA-B alleles of most subjects. Across donors, presence/absence analyses took sequencing depth to be roughly uniform.

A multiplex PCR was run with 60 Vbeta primers and 13 Jbeta primers. This table comes from immunoSEQ multiplex PCR, and its TCRdb copy is limited to in-frame clones, with some not included. The repertoire consists of about 190,000 clones, with over 80% occurring once and the leading ten covering about 5.7%. This TCR came from a man aged 35 to 55 in good health and CMV-seropositive. The material sequenced was PBMCs.

The CDR3 sequence is CASSVGTVTSGNTIYF. CDR3 DNA: TGTGCCAGCAGTGTGGGGACAGTTACCTCTGGAAACACCATATATTTT. The V gene is TRBV6-1, the J gene TRBJ1-3; 7 nucleotides match TRBD1. Losses at the gene ends were 4 bases for V and 0 bases for J; bases not matched to a gene: 6. The CDR3 extends over 16 amino acids. CDR1 MNHNS and CDR2 SASEGT come from the germline V gene.